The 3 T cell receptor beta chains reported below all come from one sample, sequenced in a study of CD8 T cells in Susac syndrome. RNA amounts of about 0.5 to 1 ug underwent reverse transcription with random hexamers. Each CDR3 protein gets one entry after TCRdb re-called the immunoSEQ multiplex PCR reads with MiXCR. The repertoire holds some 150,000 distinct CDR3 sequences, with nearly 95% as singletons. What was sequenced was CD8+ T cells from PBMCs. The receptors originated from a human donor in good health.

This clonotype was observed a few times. CDR3 DNA sequence: TGTGCCAGCAGTGTTAGCGGCAGCTCCTACAATGAGCAGTTCTTC. Amino acid sequence: CASSVSGSSYNEQFF. The V and J genes are TRBV6-2 or TRBV6-3 and TRBJ2-1, with D maybe TRBD2 (6 bases). Trimming took off 5 bases at V and 0 bases at J, with 11 bases between the two ends. Germline V gene sequence: CDR1 MNHEY, CDR2 SVGEGT. CDR3 size: 15 residues.

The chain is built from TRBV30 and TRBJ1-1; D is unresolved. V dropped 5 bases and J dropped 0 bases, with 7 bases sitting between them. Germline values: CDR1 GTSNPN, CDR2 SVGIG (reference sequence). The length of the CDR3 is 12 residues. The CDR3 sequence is CAWGDMNTEAFF. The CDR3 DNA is TGTGCCTGGGGCGACATGAACACTGAAGCTTTCTTT.

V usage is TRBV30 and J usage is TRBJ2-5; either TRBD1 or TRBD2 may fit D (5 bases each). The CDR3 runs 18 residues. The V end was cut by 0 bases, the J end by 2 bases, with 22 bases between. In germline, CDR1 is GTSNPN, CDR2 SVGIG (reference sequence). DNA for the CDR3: TGTGCCTGGAGTGTCTCCTTCTCCTTCGGGACCGAGCAAGAGACCCAGTACTTC. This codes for CAWSVSFSFGTEQETQYF.